This is a list of T cell receptor beta chains from one sample in a study of blood T cell repertoires in COVID-19. Data came from immunoSEQ multiplex PCR; TCRdb stores just in-frame clones and leaves some out. The table lists fewer than 200,000 clones, approximately 85% of them singletons. Material: peripheral blood. These receptors all come from a man aged 55 to 70 who had recovered from COVID-19. Both conserved end residues are trimmed from each CDR3.

J: TRBJ1-2
V: TRBV27
CDR3: ASGHPGQFNYGYT

J: TRBJ2-3
V: TRBV5-1
CDR3: ASSRSSGGTDTQY

J: TRBJ2-3
V: TRBV3-1/TRBV3-2
CDR3: ASRFQGGTSDTQY

J: TRBJ1-3
V: TRBV6-5
CDR3: ASSYITFSGNTIY

J: TRBJ2-5
V: TRBV6-2/TRBV6-3
CDR3: ASSYGAGGSGGETQY

J: TRBJ2-1
V: TRBV5-1
CDR3: ASYPGQGIEQF

J: TRBJ2-7
V: TRBV10-3
CDR3: VISGGSGGGTPQEQY

J: TRBJ2-3
V: TRBV11-2
CDR3: ASSLELGRGQRDTQY

J: TRBJ1-2
V: TRBV2
CDR3: ASSFQGASYYGYT

J: TRBJ2-1
V: TRBV18
CDR3: ASSPLADEQF

J: TRBJ1-5
V: TRBV19
CDR3: ASSIERGSNQPQH

J: TRBJ2-2
V: TRBV12-3/TRBV12-4
CDR3: ASSQMNGELF

J: TRBJ1-6
V: TRBV6-1
CDR3: ASSESGLFPSALH